This T cell receptor (beta chain) appears in the sequencing data of a study of T cells after yellow fever vaccination (dated 2019 in TCRdb). With regard to the full study: The SMART-Seq v4 Ultra Low Input RNA kit was used to prepare libraries from fractions with low cell numbers. To follow T-cell clones before and after primary and booster YFV17D yellow fever vaccination, bulk TCR alpha and beta repertoires were sequenced over time. Two healthy male donors, one aged 18 to 29 and one aged 30 to 40 years, made up the cohort. Blood samples were taken at several timepoints before and after primary and secondary immunization, and bulk PBMC replicates and cell subsets were isolated. Broader findings and caveats from the paper: Only a couple of donors were included in the study, so the extent to which the findings can be generalized is limited. A small fraction of clonotypes appeared in both the CD4 and CD8 compartments, likely as a result of convergent recombination. Most clones expanded after primary vaccination were re-detected after the booster (96% of CD4 and approximately 89% of CD8), suggesting broad memory maintenance. FACS-sorted repertoires could contain abundant contaminating clonotypes from the bulk population, so computational filtering was required. Compared with the primary T-cell response, the secondary T-cell response was weaker but faster, peaking on day 5 rather than day 15.

The sample's treatment or condition label, in plain terms: live attenuated yellow fever vaccine strain. At each blood-draw timepoint, two biological replicates of bulk PBMCs were collected. PBMCs were isolated from peripheral blood using a standard Ficoll-Paque protocol. TriZol was used to extract RNA from bulk PBMCs, from CD4 and CD8 fractions, and from dextramer-positive and dextramer-negative fractions. Trimming takes 5 bases from V and 1 base from J, and the germline ends sit 17 bases apart. The CDR3 contains 16 residues, cysteine and phenylalanine counted. Only the CDR3 region is kept as DNA, spanning 48 bases read in frame from base 1. CDR1 SGHVS and CDR2 FQNEAQ are derived from the germline V gene. The run used an Illumina NovaSeq 6000. Synthesis of TCR cDNA relied on 5'RACE template switching, a step that introduced a universal primer site along with unique molecular identifiers. cDNA synthesis was primed from both the TCR alpha and TCR beta constant segments. Two PCR steps were used to amplify libraries, with sample barcodes and sequencing adapters being added in the second step. Sequencing of the libraries was done on either Illumina HiSeq 2500 (2x100 bp) or NovaSeq (2x150 bp). The study's own analysis went as follows. MIGEC was used to demultiplex reads and collapse the reads into UMI consensus sequences, and MiXCR was used for V(D)J alignment. Vaccine-responding clonotypes were defined with edgeR using replicate PBMC samples, requiring FDR below 0.01 and a log2 fold change above 5 up to day 15. Bulk clonotypes were assigned CD4 or CD8 identity according to which sequenced CD4 or CD8 repertoire held them at higher abundance. The public reads were run again by TCRdb, first through fastp at Q25 and then through MiXCR, and only productive beta chains were kept. Merged by CDR3 protein, the rows form single entries marked with the most common genes and DNA. The V and J calls reflect TCRdb's pipeline rather than the authors' work. Across this sample there are 400,000 or so distinct CDR3 sequences, with around a sixth seen only once. The ten largest clones add up to roughly 19% of the sample.

Remarks on this clonotype: Its specific antigen is unknown. No much larger clone is present one base from it, and per-base qualities are unavailable.

This receptor was obtained from a man aged 18 to 30 who received the YFV17D yellow fever vaccine. The chain employs TRBV7-8 and TRBJ1-1; D gene: possibly TRBD1, on 6 matching bases. This material consisted of PBMCs, taken before the yellow fever booster vaccination. The CDR3 has the sequence CASSPRRGNANTEAFF. The sequenced DNA is TGTGCCAGCAGCCCACGCAGGGGAAATGCGAACACTGAAGCTTTCTTT. When the CDR3 is completed using the reference TRBV7-8 and TRBJ1-1 genes on either side, the full variable domain is GAGVSQSPRYKVAKRGQDVALRCDPISGHVSLFWYQQALGQGPEFLTYFQNEAQLDKSGLPSDRFFAERPEGSVSTLKIQRTQQEDSAVYLCASSPRRGNANTEAFFGQGTRLTVV.